This T cell receptor (beta chain) was observed in a study of vaccination effects on CD4 cells after COVID-19. For the study at large: Expansion with viral peptide pools was applied to antigen-specific CD4+ T cells by the ViraFEST assay prior to sequencing. Supplemented with 9.5 to 10 IU/ml IL-2 and about 10 ug/ml peptides, two million PBMC per well were kept in culture.

This clone showed up just a few times. Antigen specificity is unknown. Germline CDR1 is SNHLY and CDR2 is FYNNEI. The CDR3 sequence is 13 residues long. The ends were cut back, 4 bases at V and 3 bases at J, with 10 bases in the middle. When ten to eleven days of culture had elapsed, CD4+ T cells were isolated. Participants were given two doses of BNT162b2 or mRNA-1273 vaccine. According to the study, vaccine recipients showed no prior SARS-CoV-2 infection and negative nucleocapsid antibodies. IL-2 medium was substituted for half the medium on days 3 and 7. The assay was immunoSEQ multiplex PCR, and TCRdb's table has in-frame clones only and misses some. The sample contains approximately 37,000 clones, about 62% of which appear only once.

V gene TRBV2 combines with J gene TRBJ2-7; D possibly uses TRBD1 or TRBD2 (5 bases each). The TCR was taken from a human donor who received a COVID-19 vaccine. The sequenced sample was CD4+ T cells from PBMCs cultured without peptide, obtained after COVID-19 vaccination. This CDR3 reads CASSVQGDYEQYF. The DNA of the CDR3 is TGTGCCAGCAGTGTTCAGGGAGACTACGAGCAGTACTTC.